The 28 T cell receptor beta chains listed next were all sequenced from one sample in a study of blood T cell repertoires in COVID-19. The protocol was immunoSEQ multiplex PCR, while the TCRdb copy is restricted to in-frame clones and leaves out a portion. This sample carries about 60,000 clones, about 91% of them seen once, and the ten largest clones take more than 4.5%. Specimen: peripheral blood. These receptors all stem from a man aged 55 to 70 with acute or convalescent COVID-19.

The CDR3 sequence: CAWSAGNTIYF. In nucleotides, the CDR3 is TGTGCCTGGAGTGCAGGAAACACCATATATTTT. The chain joins TRBV30 to TRBJ1-3; D ambiguous. The V gene lost 1 base and the J gene lost 4 bases, with 2 bases spanning the gap. The CDR3 contains 11 residues. Germline V gene lookup returns CDR1 GTSNPN and CDR2 SVGIG (reference sequence).

The rearrangement uses TRBV28 and TRBJ2-7; D ambiguous. CDR3 size: 16 residues. From germline, CDR1 is MDHEN and CDR2 SYDVKM. The V gene lost 3 bases and the J gene lost 0 bases, with 15 bases spanning the gap. The CDR3 reads CASSFPRDILSYEQYF. CDR3 in DNA: TGTGCCAGCAGTTTCCCGCGTGACATCCTCTCCTACGAGCAGTACTTC.

The chain employs TRBV9 and TRBJ2-3; 9 positions match TRBD2. The ends lost 6 bases at V and 0 bases at J; junction bases unmatched: 17. The CDR3 runs 19 residues. The germline gives CDR1 SGDLS, CDR2 YYNGEE. Written as DNA, the CDR3 is TGTGCCAGCATCCCGCTCGAGGGACTAGCAGCAGCTAGCACAGATACGCAGTATTTT. Translated: CASIPLEGLAAASTDTQYF.

The chain joins TRBV5-1 to TRBJ1-5, with 8 bases fitting TRBD1. Trimming removed 7 bases from V and 5 bases from J; junction bases left unmatched: 32. The CDR3 is 22 amino acids. CDR1 and CDR2 (germline): SGHRS, YFSETQ. CDR3 amino acids: CASPLESSRTGNLGGYYQPQHF. The CDR3 coding sequence is TGCGCCAGCCCCTTGGAAAGCTCCCGGACAGGGAATTTGGGAGGCTATTATCAGCCCCAGCATTTT.

The V and J genes are TRBV5-4 and TRBJ2-1; D may be TRBD1 (6 bases). V dropped 9 bases and J dropped 7 bases, with 20 bases sitting between them. The germline V gene encodes CDR1 SGHNT and CDR2 YYREEE (reference sequence). The CDR3 runs 14 residues. Written as DNA, the CDR3 is TGTGCCATCCTACTGTTAGGGGGAAGAAATGAGCAGTTCTTC. Translation: CAILLLGGRNEQFF.

The CDR3 DNA reads TGTGCCAGCAGCTTTAGAACTAGCCAAGAGACCCAGTACTTC. Its protein product is CASSFRTSQETQYF. The chain combines TRBV5-6 with TRBJ2-5; D might be TRBD2 (5 bases). The V gene lost 2 bases and the J gene lost 1 base, with 9 bases spanning the gap. Germline-derived CDR1 and CDR2 are SGHDT and YYEEEE. The CDR3 length is 14 residues.

The chain employs TRBV6-2 or TRBV6-3 and TRBJ1-1, with TRBD1 matching 9 bases. Unmatched junction bases numbered 3, after V lost 6 bases and J lost 4 bases. The CDR3 is 13 residues long. CDR1 and CDR2 (germline): MNHEY, SVGEGT. CDR3 in amino acids: CASSLTGGTEAFF. The CDR3 nucleotides read TGTGCCAGCAGCCTGACAGGGGGCACTGAAGCTTTCTTT.

The chain recombines TRBV5-1 with TRBJ2-7; TRBD2 matches at 7 bases. Germline lookup yields CDR1 SGHRS and CDR2 YFSETQ. The CDR3 spans 15 residues. V dropped 0 bases and J dropped 0; count of bases not matched to a gene: 3. The CDR3 bases are TGCGCCAGCAGCTTGGCCGGCGGGGGCTCCTACGAGCAGTACTTC. Amino acids: CASSLAGGGSYEQYF. Supplemented by reference TRBV5-1 and TRBJ2-7, the full variable domain reads KAGVTQTPRYLIKTRGQQVTLSCSPISGHRSVSWYQQTPGQGLQFLFEYFSETQRNKGNFPGRFSGRQFSNSRSEMNVSTLELGDSALYLCASSLAGGGSYEQYFGPGTRLTVT.

The chain joins TRBV5-1 to TRBJ2-7, with D possibly being TRBD2 (5 bases). The V gene lost 0 bases and the J gene lost 1 base, with 8 bases spanning the gap. Germline loops: CDR1 SGHRS, CDR2 YFSETQ. The CDR3 runs 14 residues. The CDR3 sequence: CASSLDAGSYEQYF. The DNA of the CDR3 is TGCGCCAGCAGCTTGGATGCGGGTTCCTACGAGCAGTACTTC.

The chain is built from TRBV20-1 and TRBJ2-7, with D maybe TRBD2 (5 bases). The V end was cut by 3 bases, the J end by 2 bases, with 11 bases between. The CDR3 totals 13 residues. Per germline, CDR1 DFQATT and CDR2 SNEGSKA (reference sequence). The CDR3 coding sequence is TGCAGTGCTAGTATCGGGATTCCCTACGAGCAGTACTTC. This translates into CSASIGIPYEQYF.

This clone has a single count. V and J are TRBV5-1 and TRBJ1-4, with D unresolved. The V and J ends lost 4 bases and 8 bases respectively, with 15 bases between them. The germline V gene has CDR1 SGHRS and CDR2 YFSETQ. This CDR3 comprises 14 residues. The CDR3 protein is CASSDGSLGEKLFF. CDR3 DNA sequence: TGCGCCAGCAGCGATGGCAGTCTAGGCGAAAAACTGTTTTTT. The full variable domain, rest sourced from reference TRBV5-1 and TRBJ1-4, is KAGVTQTPRYLIKTRGQQVTLSCSPISGHRSVSWYQQTPGQGLQFLFEYFSETQRNKGNFPGRFSGRQFSNSRSEMNVSTLELGDSALYLCASSDGSLGEKLFFGSGTQLSVL.

V usage is TRBV11-2 and J usage is TRBJ1-1; D is undetermined. V lost 0 bases and J lost 1, with 3 bases in between. The CDR3 covers 13 residues. CDR1 is SGHAT, CDR2 FQNNGV, per germline. The CDR3 here is CASSLDRNTEAFF. As DNA, the CDR3 is TGTGCCAGCAGCTTAGACAGGAACACTGAAGCTTTCTTT.

This clone was seen only once. The V and J genes are TRBV7-9 and TRBJ2-5; unclear D gene. V lost 7 bases to trimming and J lost 1 base, with 13 bases between them. This CDR3 is 14 amino acids long. Germline CDR1 is SEHNR and CDR2 is FQNEAQ (reference sequence). Here the CDR3 reads CASTGRWIQETQYF. The CDR3 bases are TGTGCCAGCACCGGCAGGTGGATCCAAGAGACCCAGTACTTC.

The chain employs TRBV5-1 and TRBJ2-2; 7 nucleotides align to TRBD1. The V gene's germline CDR1 is SGHRS and CDR2 YFSETQ. The J segment lost 6 bases and the V segment lost 3 bases, leaving 5 bases of the junction unmatched. The CDR3 is 14 amino acids. CDR3 nucleotides: TGCGCCAGCAGCTCCTCCAGGGGGTCCGGGGAGCTGTTTTTT. Its protein is CASSSSRGSGELFF.

For the CDR3, the DNA is TGCGCCAGCAGCTTCCGGGACACAACAGATACGCAGTATTTT. This sequence encodes CASSFRDTTDTQYF. The rearrangement uses TRBV5-1 and TRBJ2-3; D perhaps matches TRBD1 (6 bases). Germline CDR1 is SGHRS and CDR2 is YFSETQ. This CDR3 is 14 amino acids long. The ends were cut back, 2 bases at V and 3 bases at J, with 10 bases in the middle.

The chain joins TRBV18 to TRBJ1-3; D might be TRBD1 (6 bases). V lost 3 bases and J 0 bases, leaving 9 bases between the germline ends. The germline V gene encodes CDR1 KGHSH and CDR2 LQKENI. The CDR3 consists of 15 residues. The CDR3 coding sequence is TGTGCCAGCTCACCCCTACAGGGCTCTGGAAACACCATATATTTT. Its protein is CASSPLQGSGNTIYF.

The DNA of the CDR3 is TGTGCCAGCAGTTCCCCTAGGACAGGACGGCACGAGCAGTACTTC. The encoded protein is CASSSPRTGRHEQYF. The rearrangement links TRBV28 to TRBJ2-7, with TRBD1 identical over 7 bases. V was clipped by 4 bases and J by 5 bases; unmatched bases: 11. CDR1 and CDR2 from the germline V gene are MDHEN and SYDVKM. CDR3 length equals 15 residues.

The chain employs TRBV5-4 and TRBJ2-3, with D maybe TRBD1 (5 bases). Per germline, CDR1 SGHNT and CDR2 YYREEE (reference sequence). There are 13 residues in the CDR3. Trimming took 9 bases from V and 0 from J, leaving 11 bases between them. CDR3 nucleotides: TGTGCCACCTTGGGGCCTAGCACAGATACGCAGTATTTT. Translating it yields CATLGPSTDTQYF.

As for this clone: Other DNA sequences in this specimen translate into the identical CDR3. V gene TRBV2 combines with J gene TRBJ1-2; D not certain. V was trimmed by 4 bases and J by 0 bases, leaving 9 bases between them. This CDR3 contains 14 residues. Germline loops: CDR1 SNHLY, CDR2 FYNNEI. CDR3 region: CASSGTGANYGYTF. Written as DNA, the CDR3 is TGTGCCAGCAGTGGGACGGGAGCTAACTATGGCTACACCTTC.

The rearrangement joins TRBV29-1 to TRBJ2-1; TRBD1 matches at 8 bases. The CDR3 is 11 residues long. Trimming took 7 bases from V and 6 from J; bases not matched to a gene: 2. CDR1 and CDR2 (germline): SQVTM, ANQGSEA. The CDR3 sequence: CSADRGNEQFF. The CDR3 DNA reads as TGCAGCGCTGACAGGGGCAATGAGCAGTTCTTC.

This chain uses TRBV5-1 with TRBJ2-3; maybe TRBD2 (5 bases). The V gene's germline CDR1 is SGHRS and CDR2 YFSETQ. This CDR3 is built from 16 residues. The V end lost 4 bases, the J end lost 2 bases, and 17 bases lay between the germline ends. CDR3: CASSPPTAAFTDTQYF. Written as DNA, the CDR3 is TGCGCCAGCAGCCCCCCCACAGCGGCCTTCACAGATACGCAGTATTTT.

The rearrangement uses TRBV3-1 (or the pseudogene TRBV3-2) and TRBJ1-1; D gene ambiguous. The CDR3 consists of 14 residues. The germline V and J ends were trimmed by 4 bases and 1 base, with 10 bases remaining between them. Germline assignment: CDR1 LGHDT and CDR2 YNNKEL (reference sequence). CDR3 residues: CASSPSGKNTEAFF. The CDR3 nucleotides read TGTGCCAGCAGCCCCTCCGGGAAGAACACTGAAGCTTTCTTT.

The chain is built from TRBV4-1 and TRBJ1-2; TRBD1 agrees at 9 bases. Per germline, CDR1 MGHRA and CDR2 YSYEKL. J gave up 5 bases and V 4 bases, and 8 bases lay outside the gene matches. The length of the CDR3 is 15 residues. CDR3 amino acids: CASSPGQGGSYGYTF. The DNA for the CDR3 is TGCGCCAGCAGCCCGGGACAGGGAGGATCGTATGGCTACACCTTC.

The V gene is TRBV19, the J gene TRBJ2-7; 7 bases are a match to TRBD2. J was trimmed by 2 bases and V by 4 bases; bases with no gene match: 5. The CDR3 extends over 14 amino acids. Germline values: CDR1 LNHDA, CDR2 SQIVND (reference sequence). This CDR3 is CASSTGLGPYEQYF. CDR3 nucleotide sequence: TGTGCCAGTAGTACCGGACTAGGTCCCTACGAGCAGTACTTC. Using reference TRBV19 and TRBJ2-7 for the parts outside the CDR3, the full variable domain is DGGITQSPKYLFRKEGQNVTLSCEQNLNHDAMYWYRQDPGQGLRLIYYSQIVNDFQKGDIAEGYSVSREKKESFPLTVTSAQKNPTAFYLCASSTGLGPYEQYFGPGTRLTVT.

J is TRBJ2-7 and V is TRBV6-6, with 9 bases that match TRBD1. The CDR3 length is 14 residues. V gave up 6 bases and J gave up 5 bases; unmatched junction bases: 8. Germline V gives CDR1 MNHNY, CDR2 SVGAGI (reference sequence). The CDR3 loop is CASRRPGQGDEQYF. The CDR3 bases are TGTGCCAGCAGACGCCCGGGACAGGGCGACGAGCAGTACTTC.

The CDR3: CASSPDTGVGGYTF. The CDR3 coding sequence is TGCGCCAGCAGCCCAGACACAGGGGTTGGTGGCTACACCTTC. This chain links TRBV5-1 with TRBJ1-2; 7 nucleotides line up with TRBD1. This CDR3 comprises 14 residues. The V and J ends lost 4 bases and 7 bases, in that order; junction bases with no gene match: 10. Germline CDR1 SGHRS, CDR2 YFSETQ.

V gene TRBV5-4 combines with J gene TRBJ1-6; unclear D gene. Trimming shortened V by 2 bases and J by 4 bases, and 7 bases separated the two germline ends. This CDR3 is built from 14 residues. Germline loops: CDR1 SGHNT, CDR2 YYREEE (reference sequence). In DNA form, the CDR3 reads TGTGCCAGCAGCTTCGGTGGTTATAATTCACCCCTCCACTTT. It yields the protein CASSFGGYNSPLHF.

The CDR3 nucleotides are TGTGCCAGCAGTCCTTCCTATAATTCACCCCTCCACTTT. This translates into CASSPSYNSPLHF. This chain uses TRBV6-5 with TRBJ1-6; no clear D gene. Germline CDR1 and CDR2: MNHEY and SVGAGI. Between the trimmed V and J ends, which lost 5 bases and 1 base, there was a span of 3 bases. The CDR3 is 13 amino acids.